The 5 T cell receptor beta chains below come from one sample, sequenced in a study of blood T cell repertoires in COVID-19. Clones were sequenced by immunoSEQ multiplex PCR, and TCRdb holds only the in-frame ones, with some missing. The sample carries tens of thousands of clones, 60% to 80% recorded once. The sample was peripheral blood. These receptors originate from a man in his 70s with acute or convalescent COVID-19.

The chain has TRBV6-5 and TRBJ1-2; D gene unclear. Germline CDR1 is MNHEY and CDR2 is SVGAGI. This CDR3 has 14 residues. Trimming removed 2 bases from V and 2 bases from J, with 9 bases in between. This CDR3 reads CASSYAARNYGYTF. The CDR3 DNA follows: TGTGCCAGCAGTTACGCGGCCAGAAACTATGGCTACACCTTC.

V is TRBV4-3 and J is TRBJ2-5, with 14 bases matching TRBD2. Germline CDR1 reads LGHNA; CDR2 reads YSLEER. This CDR3 has 17 amino acids. Germline trimming cut 0 bases from V and 4 bases from J; bases unmatched to any gene: 4. The CDR3 nucleotides read TGCGCCAGCAGCCAAGATTGGACTAGCGGGGGGCCAGAGACCCAGTACTTC. This encodes CASSQDWTSGGPETQYF.

The chain employs TRBV7-3 and TRBJ1-2, with D perhaps TRBD1 (6 bases). The V end lost 8 bases, the J end lost 5 bases, and 15 bases lay between the germline ends. Per germline, CDR1 SGHTA and CDR2 FQGTGA. The CDR3 consists of 13 residues. The DNA for the CDR3 is TGTGCCAGCGGAACAGGGACGGGTTATGGCTACACCTTC. This codes for CASGTGTGYGYTF. Variable domain in full (rest from reference TRBV7-3 and TRBJ1-2): GAGVSQTPSNKVTEKGKYVELRCDPISGHTALYWYRQSLGQGPEFLIYFQGTGAADDSGLPNDRFFAVRPEGSVSTLKIQRTERGDSAVYLCASGTGTGYGYTFGSGTRLTVV.

The chain is built from TRBV4-1 and TRBJ1-5; D might be TRBD1 (5 bases). The CDR3 runs to 16 residues. Germline assignment: CDR1 MGHRA and CDR2 YSYEKL. V was cut by 0 bases and J by 4 bases, with 13 bases left in between. For the CDR3, the DNA is TGCGCCAGCAGCCAAGAGGCAGGGTATGGGAATCAGCCCCAGCATTTT. It translates to CASSQEAGYGNQPQHF.

This sequence joins TRBV7-9 and TRBJ1-2; perhaps TRBD1 as D (5 bases). The germline V gene has CDR1 SEHNR and CDR2 FQNEAQ (reference sequence). The CDR3 runs 13 residues. V was pared by 3 bases and J by 4 bases, with 9 bases between. The CDR3 protein is CASSFGTGYGYTF. Here the CDR3 DNA reads TGTGCCAGCAGCTTCGGGACTGGCTATGGCTACACCTTC.